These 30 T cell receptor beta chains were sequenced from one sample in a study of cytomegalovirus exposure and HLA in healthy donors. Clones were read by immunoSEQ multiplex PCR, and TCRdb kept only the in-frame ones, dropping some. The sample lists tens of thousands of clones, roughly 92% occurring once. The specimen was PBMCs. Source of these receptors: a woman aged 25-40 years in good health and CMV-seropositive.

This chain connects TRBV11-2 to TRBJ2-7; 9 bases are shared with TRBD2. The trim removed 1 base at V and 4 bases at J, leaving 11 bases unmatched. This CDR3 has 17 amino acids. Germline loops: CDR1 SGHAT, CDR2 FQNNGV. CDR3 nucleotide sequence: TGTGCCAGCAGCTTAGCACTTAACCCGGGACTAGCTTACGAGCAGTACTTC. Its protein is CASSLALNPGLAYEQYF.

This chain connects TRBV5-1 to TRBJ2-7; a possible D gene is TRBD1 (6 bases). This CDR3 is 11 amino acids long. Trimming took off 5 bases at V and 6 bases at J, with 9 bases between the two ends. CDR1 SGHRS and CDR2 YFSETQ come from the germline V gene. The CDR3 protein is CASRAGVEQYF. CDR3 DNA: TGCGCCAGCAGGGCAGGGGTCGAGCAGTACTTC.

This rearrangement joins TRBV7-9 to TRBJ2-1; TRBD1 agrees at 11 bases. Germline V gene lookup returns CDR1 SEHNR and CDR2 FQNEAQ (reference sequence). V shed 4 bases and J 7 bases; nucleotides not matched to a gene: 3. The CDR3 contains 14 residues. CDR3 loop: CASSSGQGANEQFF. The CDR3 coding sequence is TGTGCCAGCAGCTCCGGACAGGGGGCTAATGAGCAGTTCTTC.

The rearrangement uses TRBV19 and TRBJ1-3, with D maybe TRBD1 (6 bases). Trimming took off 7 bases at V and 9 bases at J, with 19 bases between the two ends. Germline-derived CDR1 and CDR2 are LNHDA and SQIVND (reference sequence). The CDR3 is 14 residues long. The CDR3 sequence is CASTGQRGVGTIYF. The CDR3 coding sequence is TGTGCCAGTACCGGACAGCGGGGGGTTGGCACCATATATTTT.

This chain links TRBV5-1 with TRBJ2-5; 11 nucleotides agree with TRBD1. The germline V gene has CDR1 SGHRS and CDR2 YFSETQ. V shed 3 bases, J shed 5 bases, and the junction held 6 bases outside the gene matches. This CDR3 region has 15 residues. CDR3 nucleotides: TGCGCCAGCAGCTCGGGACAGGGGGGATGGGAGACCCAGTACTTC. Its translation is CASSSGQGGWETQYF.

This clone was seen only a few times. The CDR3 bases are TGTGCCAGCAGCGTCTCCTTAGCCAACTATGGCTACACCTTC. Translated, it gives CASSVSLANYGYTF. The chain employs TRBV9 and TRBJ1-2, with unresolved D. The CDR3 totals 14 residues. V lost 2 bases and J lost 2, with 10 bases in between. Germline CDR1 reads SGDLS; CDR2 reads YYNGEE.

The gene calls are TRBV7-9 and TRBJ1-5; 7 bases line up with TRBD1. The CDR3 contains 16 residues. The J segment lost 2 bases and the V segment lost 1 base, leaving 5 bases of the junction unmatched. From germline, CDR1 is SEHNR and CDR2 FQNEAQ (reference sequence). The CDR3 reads CASSLDQGVRNQPQHF. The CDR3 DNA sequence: TGTGCCAGCAGCTTAGATCAGGGGGTTCGCAATCAGCCCCAGCATTTT.

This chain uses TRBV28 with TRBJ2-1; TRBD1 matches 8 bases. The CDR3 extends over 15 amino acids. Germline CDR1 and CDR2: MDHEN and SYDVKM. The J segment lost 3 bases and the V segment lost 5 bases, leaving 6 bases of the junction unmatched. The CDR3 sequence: CASSTQGQGYNEQFF. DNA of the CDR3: TGTGCCAGCAGTACCCAAGGACAGGGCTACAATGAGCAGTTCTTC.

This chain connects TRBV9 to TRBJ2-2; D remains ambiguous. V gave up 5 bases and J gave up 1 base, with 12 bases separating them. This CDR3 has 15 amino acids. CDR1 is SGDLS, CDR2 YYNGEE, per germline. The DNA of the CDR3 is TGTGCCAGCAGAGGTGGTGGCGGGAACACCGGGGAGCTGTTTTTT. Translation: CASRGGGGNTGELFF.

Written as DNA, the CDR3 is TGTGCCAGCAGTTCTGGGCCCCCACTAGCGGGAGTTAGTTACGAGCAGTACTTC. This sequence encodes CASSSGPPLAGVSYEQYF. The V call is TRBV7-6, the J call TRBJ2-7; TRBD2 matches 11 bases. V trimming: 6 bases; J trimming: 4 bases; junction bases outside the gene matches: 17. This CDR3 region has 18 residues. Germline CDR1 is SGHVS and CDR2 is FNYEAQ.

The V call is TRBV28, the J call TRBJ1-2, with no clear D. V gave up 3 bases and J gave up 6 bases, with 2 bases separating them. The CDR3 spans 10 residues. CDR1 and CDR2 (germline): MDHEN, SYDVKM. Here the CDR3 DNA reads TGTGCCAGCAGTTTCAATGGCTACACCTTC. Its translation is CASSFNGYTF.

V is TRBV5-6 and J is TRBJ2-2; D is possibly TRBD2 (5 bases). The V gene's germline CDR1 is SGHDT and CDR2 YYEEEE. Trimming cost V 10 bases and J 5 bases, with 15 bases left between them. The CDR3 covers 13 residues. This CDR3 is CAGGEMGTGELFF. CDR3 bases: TGTGCCGGAGGCGAGATGGGGACCGGGGAGCTGTTTTTT.

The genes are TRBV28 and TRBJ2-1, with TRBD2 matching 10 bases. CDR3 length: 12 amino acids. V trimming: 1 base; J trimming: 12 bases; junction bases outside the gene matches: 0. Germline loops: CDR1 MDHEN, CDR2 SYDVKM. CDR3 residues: CASSLLAGGQFF. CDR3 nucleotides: TGTGCCAGCAGTTTATTAGCGGGGGGGCAGTTCTTC.

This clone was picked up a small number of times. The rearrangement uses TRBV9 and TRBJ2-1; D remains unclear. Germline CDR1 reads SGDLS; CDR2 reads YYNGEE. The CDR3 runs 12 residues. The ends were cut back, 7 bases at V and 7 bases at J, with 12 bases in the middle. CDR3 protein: CASATHDNEQFF. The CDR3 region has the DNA TGTGCCAGCGCCACTCATGATAATGAGCAGTTCTTC.

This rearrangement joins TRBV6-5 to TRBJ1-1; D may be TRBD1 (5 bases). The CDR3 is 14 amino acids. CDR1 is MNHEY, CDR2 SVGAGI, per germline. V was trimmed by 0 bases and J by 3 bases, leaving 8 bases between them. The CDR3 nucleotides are TGTGCCAGCAGTTACTCTCTGACAGACACTGAAGCTTTCTTT. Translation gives CASSYSLTDTEAFF.

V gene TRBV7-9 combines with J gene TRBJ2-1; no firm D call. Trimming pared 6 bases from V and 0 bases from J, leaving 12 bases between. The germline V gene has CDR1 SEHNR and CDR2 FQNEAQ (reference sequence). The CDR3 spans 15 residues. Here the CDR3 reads CASRRLESSYNEQFF. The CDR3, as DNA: TGTGCCAGCAGGCGGCTTGAGAGCTCCTACAATGAGCAGTTCTTC.

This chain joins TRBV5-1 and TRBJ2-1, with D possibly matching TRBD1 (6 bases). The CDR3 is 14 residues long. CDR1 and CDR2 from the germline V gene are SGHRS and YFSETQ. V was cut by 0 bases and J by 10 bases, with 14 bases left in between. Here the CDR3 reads CASSLDTGMREQFF. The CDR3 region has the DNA TGCGCCAGCAGCTTGGATACAGGGATGAGAGAGCAGTTCTTC.

The CDR3 here is CASSPNPASSGNTIYF. CDR3 DNA sequence: TGTGCCAGCTCACCTAATCCAGCGAGCTCTGGAAACACCATATATTTT. The genes are TRBV18 and TRBJ1-3, with D hard to call. Germline CDR1 and CDR2: KGHSH and LQKENI. This CDR3 contains 16 residues. V was cut by 3 bases and J by 0 bases, with 12 bases left in between.

CDR3: CASSLALAGQETQYF. Here the CDR3 DNA reads TGTGCCAGCAGCTTAGCGTTGGCGGGTCAAGAGACCCAGTACTTC. The V and J genes are TRBV7-2 and TRBJ2-5; TRBD2 might be the D (5 bases). The CDR3 is 15 residues long. V lost 0 bases, J lost 2 bases, and 10 bases lay in between. Germline values: CDR1 SGHTA, CDR2 FQGNSA.

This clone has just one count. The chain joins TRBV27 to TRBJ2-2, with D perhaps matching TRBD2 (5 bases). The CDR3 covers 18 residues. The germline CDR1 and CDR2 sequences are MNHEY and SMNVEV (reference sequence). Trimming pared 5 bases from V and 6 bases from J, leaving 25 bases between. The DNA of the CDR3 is TGTGCCAGCAGTCCCTCAATATCTAGCTTATGGGGTGCCGGGGAGCTGTTTTTT. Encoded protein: CASSPSISSLWGAGELFF.

CDR3 sequence reads: CSVEAPGTGADNEQFF. As DNA, the CDR3 is TGCAGCGTTGAAGCCCCCGGGACAGGGGCGGACAATGAGCAGTTCTTC. This rearrangement joins TRBV29-1 to TRBJ2-1, with TRBD1 matching 10 bases. Per germline, CDR1 SQVTM and CDR2 ANQGSEA. J lost 5 bases, V lost 1 base, and 8 bases had no gene match. This CDR3 has 16 amino acids.

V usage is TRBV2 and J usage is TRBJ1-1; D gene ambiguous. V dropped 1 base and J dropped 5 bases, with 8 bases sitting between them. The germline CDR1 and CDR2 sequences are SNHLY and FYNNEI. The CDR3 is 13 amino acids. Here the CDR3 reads CASSEDRRTEAFF. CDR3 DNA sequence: TGTGCCAGCAGTGAAGATCGGAGGACTGAAGCTTTCTTT.

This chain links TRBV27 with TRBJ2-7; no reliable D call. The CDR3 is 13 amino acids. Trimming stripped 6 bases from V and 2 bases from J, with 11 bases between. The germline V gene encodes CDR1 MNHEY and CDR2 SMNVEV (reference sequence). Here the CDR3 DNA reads TGTGCCAGCAGATCGGTTCTCCCCTACGAGCAGTACTTC. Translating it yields CASRSVLPYEQYF.

This chain's CDR3 is CASSRALGEYPAGELFF. The CDR3 nucleotides read TGTGCCAGCAGCCGGGCTCTGGGAGAGTACCCGGCCGGGGAGCTGTTTTTT. The V call is TRBV5-5, the J call TRBJ2-2; a possible D gene is TRBD2 (5 bases). Per germline, CDR1 SGHKS and CDR2 YYEKEE (reference sequence). The V end lost 4 bases, the J end lost 6 bases, and 22 bases lay between the germline ends. This CDR3 is 17 amino acids long.

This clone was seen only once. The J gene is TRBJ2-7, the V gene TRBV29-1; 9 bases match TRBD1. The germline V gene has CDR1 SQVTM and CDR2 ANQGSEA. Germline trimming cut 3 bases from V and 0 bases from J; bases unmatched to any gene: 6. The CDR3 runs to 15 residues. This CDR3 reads CSVEKQGAGSYEQYF. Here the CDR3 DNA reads TGCAGCGTTGAGAAACAGGGGGCCGGCTCCTACGAGCAGTACTTC.

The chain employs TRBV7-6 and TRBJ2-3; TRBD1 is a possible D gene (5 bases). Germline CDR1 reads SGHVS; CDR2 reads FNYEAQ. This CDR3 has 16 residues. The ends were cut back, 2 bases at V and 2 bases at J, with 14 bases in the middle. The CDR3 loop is CASSLSQSGHTDTQYF. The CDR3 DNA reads TGTGCCAGCAGCTTATCTCAGTCAGGACACACAGATACGCAGTATTTT.

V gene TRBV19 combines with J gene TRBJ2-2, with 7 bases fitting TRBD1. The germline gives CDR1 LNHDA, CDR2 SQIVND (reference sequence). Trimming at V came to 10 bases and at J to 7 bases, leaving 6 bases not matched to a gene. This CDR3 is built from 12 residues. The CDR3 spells CATDRLNGELFF. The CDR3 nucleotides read TGTGCCACGGACAGGTTAAACGGGGAGCTGTTTTTT.

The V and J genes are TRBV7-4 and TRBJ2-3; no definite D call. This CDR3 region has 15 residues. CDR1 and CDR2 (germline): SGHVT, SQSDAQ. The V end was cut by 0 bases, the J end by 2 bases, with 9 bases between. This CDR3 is CASSLAPRATDTQYF. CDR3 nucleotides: TGTGCCAGCAGCTTAGCCCCCCGCGCCACAGATACGCAGTATTTT. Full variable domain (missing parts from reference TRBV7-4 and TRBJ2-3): GAGVSQSPRYKVAKRGRDVALRCDSISGHVTLYWYRQTLGQGSEVLTYSQSDAQRDKSGRPSGRFSAERPERSVSTLKIQRTEQGDSAVYLCASSLAPRATDTQYFGPGTRLTVL.

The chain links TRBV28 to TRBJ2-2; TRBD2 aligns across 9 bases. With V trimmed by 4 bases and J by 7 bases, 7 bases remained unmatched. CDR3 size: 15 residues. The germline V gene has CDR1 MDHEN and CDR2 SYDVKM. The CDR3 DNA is TGTGCCAGCAGTTCCCTGCGGGAGGGGGTCGGGGAGCTGTTTTTT. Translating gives CASSSLREGVGELFF.

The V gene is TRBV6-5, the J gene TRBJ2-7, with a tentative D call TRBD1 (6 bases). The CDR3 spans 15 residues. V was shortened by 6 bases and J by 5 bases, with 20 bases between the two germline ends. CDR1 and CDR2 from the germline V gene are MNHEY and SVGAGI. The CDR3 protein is CASRPRQVISHEQYF. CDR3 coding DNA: TGTGCCAGCAGGCCTCGACAGGTGATTTCCCACGAGCAGTACTTC.